A single T cell receptor beta chain is shown here with its context. Its antigen is currently unknown. The length of the CDR3 is 16 residues. Germline CDR1 MNHEY, CDR2 SVGAGI. V was clipped by 2 bases and J by 2 bases; unmatched bases: 7. This record comes from a study of cytomegalovirus exposure and HLA in healthy donors. General study findings and limits: Researchers catalogued around 150 TCR beta chains as cytomegalovirus-associated. Earlier analysis yielded a pattern in which most TCR beta V segments were productive about 87% or about 30% of the time. Clonal expansion was found to be greater in HLA-associated TCR beta chains than in equally common others in a later analysis.

The PCR employed 60 Vbeta primers together with 13 Jbeta primers. Assay used: immunoSEQ multiplex PCR; TCRdb lists only in-frame clones, some missing. The sample includes more than 150,000 clones, 75% to 85% of them seen just once. The J gene is TRBJ1-2, the V gene TRBV6-5, with 8 nucleotides matching TRBD1. Sequenced sample: PBMCs. The receptor comes from a man younger than 35 in good health and CMV-seronegative. The CDR3 spells CASSYGRTGLNYGYTF. CDR3 DNA sequence: TGTGCCAGCAGTTACGGGCGGACAGGGCTGAACTATGGCTACACCTTC.